The rows below give T cell receptor beta chains drawn from one sample of a study of T cell responses to AZD1222 COVID-19 vaccine. The method was immunoSEQ multiplex PCR; TCRdb's version includes in-frame clones alone and lacks a portion of them. The repertoire holds around 80,000 clones, with about 80% as singletons. The material sequenced was peripheral blood, taken 28 days after the second AZD1222 dose. The source is an adult who received the AZD1222 COVID-19 vaccine. Both conserved end residues are part of each CDR3. The D gene is left open where the match is weak. Only some rows state a clone size, as once, few, many or a class for expanded clones.

CDR3nt: TGTGCCAGCAGCCAAGATCAAGTTAGTCAGCCCCAGCATTTT; CDR3aa: CASSQDQVSQPQHF; abundance: .; v_gene: TRBV3-1/TRBV3-2; d_gene: .; j_gene: TRBJ1-5
CDR3nt: TGTGCCAGCAGGGGGGAGAAAGGGCAGCCCCAGCATTTT; CDR3aa: CASRGEKGQPQHF; abundance: .; v_gene: TRBV12-3/TRBV12-4; d_gene: .; j_gene: TRBJ1-5
CDR3nt: TGTGCCAGCAGCTTTGGGACTAGCGGGACCTCCGGCGCAGATACGCAGTATTTT; CDR3aa: CASSFGTSGTSGADTQYF; abundance: .; v_gene: TRBV5-4; d_gene: TRBD2; j_gene: TRBJ2-3
CDR3nt: TGTGCCAGCAGCTTAACGTTCGTAGAGGGGGCCAACGTCCTGACTTTC; CDR3aa: CASSLTFVEGANVLTF; abundance: .; v_gene: TRBV7-3; d_gene: .; j_gene: TRBJ2-6
CDR3nt: TGTGCCAGCAGTTACTCGATCGGGGACGTATGGAATCAGCCCCAGCATTTT; CDR3aa: CASSYSIGDVWNQPQHF; abundance: .; v_gene: TRBV6-2/TRBV6-3; d_gene: .; j_gene: TRBJ1-5
CDR3nt: TGTGCCAGCAGGAAAATAATTTATCGGGGGGCTGGAGGGGCCAACGTCCTGACTTTC; CDR3aa: CASRKIIYRGAGGANVLTF; abundance: .; v_gene: TRBV27; d_gene: .; j_gene: TRBJ2-6
CDR3nt: TGTGCCAGCACCGCGGATAGCCCTGGAAACACCATATATTTT; CDR3aa: CASTADSPGNTIYF; abundance: .; v_gene: TRBV5-4; d_gene: .; j_gene: TRBJ1-3
CDR3nt: TGTGCCAGTAGTATCAACAGGGTTGTGTCCCAGCCCCAGCATTTT; CDR3aa: CASSINRVVSQPQHF; abundance: .; v_gene: TRBV19; d_gene: .; j_gene: TRBJ1-5
CDR3nt: TGTGCCACCAGCAGAAAACAGGGGTCTAATGAAAAACTGTTTTTT; CDR3aa: CATSRKQGSNEKLFF; abundance: .; v_gene: TRBV15; d_gene: TRBD1; j_gene: TRBJ1-4
CDR3nt: TGTGCCAGCTCACCCCAGGTTGGGTGGTCGAACACTGAAGCTTTCTTT; CDR3aa: CASSPQVGWSNTEAFF; abundance: .; v_gene: TRBV18; d_gene: .; j_gene: TRBJ1-1
CDR3nt: TGTGCCAGCAGACAGGGACGGTACTCCTACAATGAGCAGTTCTTC; CDR3aa: CASRQGRYSYNEQFF; abundance: .; v_gene: TRBV5-4; d_gene: .; j_gene: TRBJ2-1
CDR3nt: TGCGCCAGCAGCCAAGGACTAGCGGGAGGGCTCTACAATGAGCAGTTCTTC; CDR3aa: CASSQGLAGGLYNEQFF; abundance: .; v_gene: TRBV4-1; d_gene: TRBD2; j_gene: TRBJ2-1
CDR3nt: TGCGCCAGCAGCCAAGATTCTCAACAGAACACTGAAGCTTTCTTT; CDR3aa: CASSQDSQQNTEAFF; abundance: .; v_gene: TRBV4-1; d_gene: .; j_gene: TRBJ1-1
CDR3nt: TGTGCCAGCAGCAAAGGAGGGCCTAGGACAGGGCTGTACAATCAGCCCCAGCATTTT; CDR3aa: CASSKGGPRTGLYNQPQHF; abundance: .; v_gene: TRBV21-1; d_gene: .; j_gene: TRBJ1-5
CDR3nt: TGTGCCAGCAGAAGGGAGCTACAAGAGACCCAGTACTTC; CDR3aa: CASRRELQETQYF; abundance: .; v_gene: TRBV6-5; d_gene: .; j_gene: TRBJ2-5
CDR3nt: TGTGCCATCAGTGAGTTGAAGACGGGGATCTATGGCTACACCTTC; CDR3aa: CAISELKTGIYGYTF; abundance: .; v_gene: TRBV10-3; d_gene: .; j_gene: TRBJ1-2
CDR3nt: TGTGCCAGCAGCTTACAGGGATTAGGCAATCAGCCCCAGCATTTT; CDR3aa: CASSLQGLGNQPQHF; abundance: .; v_gene: TRBV7-2; d_gene: .; j_gene: TRBJ1-5
CDR3nt: TGTGCCACCAGCTGGAACAGGGGGCAGGGCGGGGAGCTGTTTTTT; CDR3aa: CATSWNRGQGGELFF; abundance: .; v_gene: TRBV15; d_gene: TRBD1; j_gene: TRBJ2-2
CDR3nt: TGTGCCAGCAGTTTGGGGGTTTTAGCCAAAAACATTCAGTACTTC; CDR3aa: CASSLGVLAKNIQYF; abundance: .; v_gene: TRBV28; d_gene: .; j_gene: TRBJ2-4
CDR3nt: TGTGCCAGCAGTCCATTACGGGGGGATTCACCCCTCCACTTT; CDR3aa: CASSPLRGDSPLHF; abundance: few; v_gene: TRBV6-2/TRBV6-3; d_gene: .; j_gene: TRBJ1-6
CDR3nt: TGTGCCAGCAGCTTGCTAGCGCCCCCAGATACGCAGTATTTT; CDR3aa: CASSLLAPPDTQYF; abundance: .; v_gene: TRBV7-3; d_gene: .; j_gene: TRBJ2-3
CDR3nt: TGTGCCAGCAGCCTCCCCGACTATGGCTACACCTTC; CDR3aa: CASSLPDYGYTF; abundance: .; v_gene: TRBV28; d_gene: .; j_gene: TRBJ1-2
CDR3nt: TGTGCCAGCAAGGGGAGCCCGAGCTCCTACGAGCAGTACTTC; CDR3aa: CASKGSPSSYEQYF; abundance: .; v_gene: TRBV27; d_gene: .; j_gene: TRBJ2-7
CDR3nt: TGCGCCAGCAGCCCAACGGATGTCTCCTACAATGAGCAGTTCTTC; CDR3aa: CASSPTDVSYNEQFF; abundance: .; v_gene: TRBV5-1; d_gene: .; j_gene: TRBJ2-1
CDR3nt: TGTGCCAGCAGCCAAGAGGGGCTACGGGACAAGCTCTCTGGAAACACCATATATTTT; CDR3aa: CASSQEGLRDKLSGNTIYF; abundance: .; v_gene: TRBV3-1/TRBV3-2; d_gene: .; j_gene: TRBJ1-3
CDR3nt: TGTGCCAGTAGTATAGGGTTCTCCTCCTACGAGCAGTACTTC; CDR3aa: CASSIGFSSYEQYF; abundance: .; v_gene: TRBV19; d_gene: .; j_gene: TRBJ2-7
CDR3nt: TGTGCCTGGAGTTTACAGGGGGCCAATGAAAAACTGTTTTTT; CDR3aa: CAWSLQGANEKLFF; abundance: .; v_gene: TRBV30; d_gene: TRBD1; j_gene: TRBJ1-4
CDR3nt: TGTGCCTGGAGGGGACAGGTCAACACTGAAGCTTTCTTT; CDR3aa: CAWRGQVNTEAFF; abundance: .; v_gene: TRBV30; d_gene: TRBD1; j_gene: TRBJ1-1
CDR3nt: TGTGCCAGCAGTCCTTCCGGGACAGGGCGTGCCGGGGAGCTGTTTTTT; CDR3aa: CASSPSGTGRAGELFF; abundance: .; v_gene: TRBV7-9; d_gene: TRBD1; j_gene: TRBJ2-2
CDR3nt: TGTGCCAGCAGACCCTCCAGCAATCAGCCCCAGCATTTT; CDR3aa: CASRPSSNQPQHF; abundance: .; v_gene: TRBV6-5; d_gene: .; j_gene: TRBJ1-5
CDR3nt: TGTGCCTGGAGTCCCCCCCTGAGTTATAGCAATCAGCCCCAGCATTTT; CDR3aa: CAWSPPLSYSNQPQHF; abundance: .; v_gene: TRBV30; d_gene: .; j_gene: TRBJ1-5
CDR3nt: TGTGCTAGTGGTTTGGGACAGGGCCGCGGGGAGCTGTTTTTT; CDR3aa: CASGLGQGRGELFF; abundance: .; v_gene: TRBV12-5; d_gene: TRBD1; j_gene: TRBJ2-2
CDR3nt: TGTGCCAGCAGCTTAGATGCGGGAAATGGGGCCAACGTCCTGACTTTC; CDR3aa: CASSLDAGNGANVLTF; abundance: .; v_gene: TRBV11-2; d_gene: .; j_gene: TRBJ2-6
CDR3nt: TGTGCCAGCAGCTTTACGGGGCTAACTAATGAAAAACTGTTTTTT; CDR3aa: CASSFTGLTNEKLFF; abundance: .; v_gene: TRBV7-2; d_gene: .; j_gene: TRBJ1-4
CDR3nt: TGTGCCAGCAGTTTAATCGGACATACCGAGGATACGCAGTATTTT; CDR3aa: CASSLIGHTEDTQYF; abundance: .; v_gene: TRBV27; d_gene: .; j_gene: TRBJ2-3
CDR3nt: TGTGCCAGCAGTTTGGACAACAGGGGGAATCAGCCCCAGCATTTT; CDR3aa: CASSLDNRGNQPQHF; abundance: .; v_gene: TRBV27; d_gene: TRBD1; j_gene: TRBJ1-5
CDR3nt: TGTGCCAGCAGGGTCCTCCGGGACTATGGCTACACCTTC; CDR3aa: CASRVLRDYGYTF; abundance: .; v_gene: TRBV28; d_gene: .; j_gene: TRBJ1-2
CDR3nt: TGTGCCAGCAGTTCCGAGGGGGGGGCTACTGAAGCTTTCTTT; CDR3aa: CASSSEGGATEAFF; abundance: .; v_gene: TRBV6-2/TRBV6-3; d_gene: .; j_gene: TRBJ1-1
CDR3nt: TGTGCCAGCCTGGAGACCGGGACCGAAGCTTTCTTT; CDR3aa: CASLETGTEAFF; abundance: once; v_gene: TRBV6-6; d_gene: .; j_gene: TRBJ1-1